The 25 T cell receptor beta chains presented below share a single source sample, sequenced in a study of cytomegalovirus exposure and HLA in healthy donors. The protocol was immunoSEQ multiplex PCR, while the TCRdb copy is restricted to in-frame clones and leaves out a portion. The sample lists about 79,000 clones, 90% to 95% occurring once. Sequencing used PBMCs. These receptors all stem from a young woman in good health and CMV-seronegative.

The chain recombines TRBV15 with TRBJ2-7; 9 bases fit TRBD1. The CDR3 totals 13 residues. Germline CDR1 and CDR2: LNHNV and YYDKDF (reference sequence). The junction had 3 bases not matched to a gene; V was cut back by 9 bases and J by 0 bases. The CDR3 loop is CATGTGSSYEQYF. The CDR3 DNA follows: TGTGCCACTGGGACAGGGAGCTCCTACGAGCAGTACTTC.

This chain joins TRBV5-6 and TRBJ1-5, with a weak D call TRBD1 (6 bases). Trimming took off 5 bases at V and 2 bases at J, with 17 bases between the two ends. The CDR3 runs to 16 residues. CDR1 is SGHDT and CDR2 is YYEEEE in the germline V gene. This chain's CDR3 is CASSLQGFGGNQPQHF. The CDR3 region has the DNA TGTGCCAGCAGTCTACAGGGTTTTGGTGGCAATCAGCCCCAGCATTTT.

This chain joins TRBV27 and TRBJ1-2; 7 bases agree with TRBD1. Trimming at V came to 3 bases and at J to 7 bases, leaving 8 bases not matched to a gene. The CDR3 spans 14 residues. Germline V lookup: CDR1 MNHEY, CDR2 SMNVEV (reference sequence). The CDR3 DNA follows: TGTGCCAGCAGTTTTGGGCAGGGGGAAGGTGGCTACACCTTC. Translation: CASSFGQGEGGYTF.

The sample holds one count of this clone. V and J are TRBV10-3 and TRBJ2-5, with D possibly being TRBD2 (5 bases). Germline V CDR1 and CDR2: ENHRY, SYGVKD. Trimming took 2 bases from V and 5 from J, leaving 12 bases between them. The CDR3 spans 14 residues. This CDR3 reads CAISEHPGGETQYF. The CDR3, as DNA: TGTGCCATCAGTGAGCACCCGGGCGGGGAGACCCAGTACTTC.

The V and J genes are TRBV5-1 and TRBJ2-3; TRBD2 matches at 10 bases. V gave up 5 bases and J gave up 0 bases; unmatched junction bases: 6. The CDR3 has 16 residues. The germline V gene has CDR1 SGHRS and CDR2 YFSETQ. The CDR3 is CASRVSGGLSTDTQYF. The CDR3 DNA reads TGCGCCAGCAGGGTTAGCGGGGGGCTTAGCACAGATACGCAGTATTTT.

The V call is TRBV4-1, the J call TRBJ2-3, with 9 positions matching TRBD1. V lost 2 bases, J lost 3 bases, and 9 bases stayed unmatched. This CDR3 is built from 17 residues. Germline CDR1 reads MGHRA; CDR2 reads YSYEKL. This CDR3 reads CASSQRGQGTQTDTQYF. The CDR3 DNA sequence: TGCGCCAGCAGCCAAAGGGGACAGGGAACGCAGACAGATACGCAGTATTTT.

The gene calls are TRBV27 and TRBJ1-1; D unclear. The V end lost 6 bases, the J end lost 3 bases, and 11 bases lay between the germline ends. CDR1 is MNHEY and CDR2 is SMNVEV in the germline V gene (reference sequence). CDR3 size: 13 residues. In nucleotides, the CDR3 is TGTGCCAGCAGGGTGTGGGCAGACACTGAAGCTTTCTTT. It encodes CASRVWADTEAFF.

V usage is TRBV4-2 and J usage is TRBJ2-3; 10 positions agree with TRBD2. Per germline, CDR1 LGHNA and CDR2 YNFKEQ. V lost 4 bases, J lost 5 bases, and 12 bases stayed unmatched. The length of the CDR3 is 17 residues. The CDR3 DNA reads as TGTGCCAGCAGCCTATCGGGAAGCGGGAGGGCCCGAGATACGCAGTATTTT. This encodes CASSLSGSGRARDTQYF.

The rearrangement uses TRBV27 and TRBJ1-5, with no clear D. Between the trimmed V and J ends, which lost 6 bases and 3 bases, there was a span of 9 bases. This CDR3 spans 13 amino acids. Germline assignment: CDR1 MNHEY and CDR2 SMNVEV (reference sequence). The CDR3 DNA reads TGTGCCAGCAGGAGGCAGAACAATCAGCCCCAGCATTTT. Encoded protein: CASRRQNNQPQHF.

This sequence joins TRBV19 and TRBJ2-7; 7 nucleotides line up with TRBD1. Per the germline V gene, CDR1 is LNHDA and CDR2 is SQIVND (reference sequence). The CDR3 is 15 amino acids. The V and J ends lost 3 bases and 4 bases, in that order; junction bases with no gene match: 9. The CDR3 sequence: CASSIEQGRGYEQYF. The CDR3 region has the DNA TGTGCCAGTAGTATTGAACAGGGGAGAGGGTACGAGCAGTACTTC.

This clone came up a few times. The chain employs TRBV13 and TRBJ2-7, with TRBD2 matching 7 bases. The CDR3 consists of 11 residues. Unmatched junction bases numbered 2, after V lost 5 bases and J lost 7 bases. Germline assignment: CDR1 PRHDT and CDR2 FYEKMQ (reference sequence). CDR3 sequence (DNA): TGTGCCAGCAGCCTCGGGGGGGAGCAGTACTTC. As protein: CASSLGGEQYF.

The rearrangement joins TRBV5-1 to TRBJ1-1; 7 positions agree with TRBD1. V lost 3 bases to trimming and J lost 7 bases; unmatched junction nucleotides: 9. Per germline, CDR1 SGHRS and CDR2 YFSETQ. This CDR3 has 14 amino acids. CDR3 amino acids: CASSWGDSKSEAFF. The CDR3, as DNA: TGCGCCAGCAGCTGGGGGGACAGTAAAAGTGAAGCTTTCTTT.

The V call is TRBV7-3, the J call TRBJ2-1; tentative D call: TRBD2 (6 bases). Germline V gene lookup returns CDR1 SGHTA and CDR2 FQGTGA. The ends were cut back, 0 bases at V and 6 bases at J, with 15 bases in the middle. The CDR3 is made up of 16 amino acids. The CDR3 here is CASSLTTAGRSNEQFF. CDR3 in DNA: TGTGCCAGCAGCTTAACGACGGCGGGAAGGTCCAATGAGCAGTTCTTC.

This sequence joins TRBV6-1 and TRBJ1-1; 8 bases match TRBD1. The CDR3 spans 13 residues. Trimming took 8 bases from V and 6 from J; bases not matched to a gene: 8. CDR1 is MNHNS, CDR2 SASEGT, per germline. The CDR3 coding sequence is TGTGCCAGCGTACGAGACAGGGGAGCTGAAGCTTTCTTT. Residues: CASVRDRGAEAFF.

This rearrangement joins TRBV7-2 to TRBJ1-2, with D possibly matching TRBD1 (5 bases). Trimming took 1 base from V and 7 from J, leaving 10 bases between them. Germline values: CDR1 SGHTA, CDR2 FQGNSA. The CDR3 is made up of 13 amino acids. CDR3 in amino acids: CASSLVDQGGYTF. CDR3 nucleotide sequence: TGTGCCAGCAGCTTAGTGGACCAGGGTGGCTACACCTTC.

This rearrangement joins TRBV6-5 to TRBJ2-7; 9 nucleotides match TRBD1. The CDR3 is made up of 14 amino acids. Germline V gives CDR1 MNHEY, CDR2 SVGAGI. After removal of 6 bases from V and 4 bases from J, the junction contained 7 bases not matched to a gene. This CDR3 reads CASRPGTGSYEQYF. The CDR3 DNA reads TGTGCCAGCAGGCCCGGGACAGGGTCGTACGAGCAGTACTTC.

The genes are TRBV5-1 and TRBJ2-1; 11 bases match TRBD2. This CDR3 is 16 amino acids long. CDR1 and CDR2 (germline): SGHRS, YFSETQ. With V trimmed by 4 bases and J by 6 bases, 9 bases remained unmatched. CDR3 nucleotides: TGCGCCAGCAGCATGGTAGCGGGGGGGCGAAGCAATGAGCAGTTCTTC. Translated, it gives CASSMVAGGRSNEQFF.

This sequence joins TRBV4-1 and TRBJ2-5, with D perhaps TRBD2 (5 bases). The V gene lost 4 bases and the J gene lost 5 bases, with 17 bases spanning the gap. CDR3 length: 15 residues. From germline, CDR1 is MGHRA and CDR2 YSYEKL. As DNA, the CDR3 is TGCGCCAGCAGCCCCGGTTTAGGTCCGGGGGAGACCCAGTACTTC. This codes for CASSPGLGPGETQYF.

The genes are TRBV28 and TRBJ1-2, with D possibly matching TRBD1 (5 bases). The CDR3 spans 14 residues. CDR1 MDHEN and CDR2 SYDVKM come from the germline V gene. Trimming left V 2 bases short and J 3 bases short, with 10 bases between. The CDR3 sequence is CASSLGARDYGYTF. The CDR3 coding sequence is TGTGCCAGCAGTTTAGGGGCCAGGGACTATGGCTACACCTTC.

V usage is TRBV11-2 and J usage is TRBJ2-1; 9 bases line up with TRBD2. The CDR3 has 14 residues. In germline, CDR1 is SGHAT, CDR2 FQNNGV. The V segment lost 3 bases and the J segment 11 bases; nucleotides outside the gene matches: 8. The CDR3 sequence: CASSLFDSGSQQFF. Here the CDR3 DNA reads TGTGCCAGCAGCTTGTTTGATAGCGGGAGTCAGCAGTTCTTC.

The rearrangement links TRBV6-5 to TRBJ2-2, with TRBD2 as a possible D gene (7 bases). The CDR3 contains 15 residues. The V gene lost 2 bases and the J gene lost 4 bases, with 11 bases spanning the gap. Germline CDR1 and CDR2: MNHEY and SVGAGI. The CDR3: CASSYGGAGTGELFF. In DNA form, the CDR3 reads TGTGCCAGCAGTTACGGGGGGGCGGGCACCGGGGAGCTGTTTTTT.

This chain joins TRBV4-3 and TRBJ1-5, with D possibly TRBD1 on 5 matching bases. Trimming left V 1 base short and J 6 bases short, with 16 bases between. CDR1 and CDR2 from the germline V gene are LGHNA and YSLEER. The CDR3 has 16 residues. The chain's CDR3 is CASSQVWGIEPQPQHF. The CDR3 region has the DNA TGCGCCAGCAGCCAAGTCTGGGGCATCGAACCTCAGCCCCAGCATTTT.

The chain recombines TRBV5-1 with TRBJ2-3; D gene unclear. Per the germline V gene, CDR1 is SGHRS and CDR2 is YFSETQ. The V gene lost 0 bases and the J gene lost 0 bases, with 8 bases spanning the gap. The CDR3 spans 15 residues. The CDR3: CASSLVVGSTDTQYF. CDR3 in DNA: TGCGCCAGCAGCTTGGTCGTCGGGAGCACAGATACGCAGTATTTT.

This chain joins TRBV7-2 and TRBJ2-1; D is undetermined. Germline V gene sequence: CDR1 SGHTA, CDR2 FQGNSA. With 4 bases removed from V and 5 bases from J, the gap between germline ends came to 9 bases. The CDR3 spans 13 residues. The DNA for the CDR3 is TGTGCCAGCAGCTCCCGAGCGAACAATGAGCAGTTCTTC. Translation gives CASSSRANNEQFF. The whole variable domain, remainder taken from reference TRBV7-2 and TRBJ2-1, is GAGVSQSPSNKVTEKGKDVELRCDPISGHTALYWYRQSLGQGLEFLIYFQGNSAPDKSGLPSDRFSAERTGGSVSTLTIQRTQQEDSAVYLCASSSRANNEQFFGPGTRLTVL.

The chain carries TRBV6-1 and TRBJ2-7; the D gene is possibly TRBD1 (6 bases). The germline V gene has CDR1 MNHNS and CDR2 SASEGT. CDR3 length: 12 amino acids. The ends were cut back, 6 bases at V and 4 bases at J, with 10 bases in the middle. For the CDR3, the DNA is TGTGCCAGCAGAGACAGGAGGTACGAGCAGTACTTC. Protein sequence: CASRDRRYEQYF.